This T cell receptor beta chain came from a study of blood T cell repertoires in COVID-19 (dated by TCRdb to about 2020). A note on the overall study: Samples from collaborators originated in the United States, Italy and Spain and spanned both the acute and convalescent phases of COVID-19. Samples were obtained from the ongoing ImmuneRACE study (first 160 participants) and from roughly 1,300 subjects provided by 6 global collaborators. HLA class I and class II types, where available, came from metadata supplied by the sample provider rather than from assay-based typing. The dataset comprised deeply sampled blood TCRbeta repertoires from subjects exposed to, actively infected with, or recovered from COVID-19. Nearly every sample came with metadata listing a de-identified subject ID, COVID-19 status, age in years and sex. The repertoires were released in a freely available public database meant as a resource for research on the immune response to SARS-CoV-2. The prospective study material was composed of cDNA or gDNA derived from T cells, B-cell-depleted T cells, or PBMCs. Broader findings and caveats from the paper: Clinical and demographic metadata were provided uncurated, with the amount varying by source and participant.

One collaborating source in Seattle enrolled patients during active infection and followed them longitudinally through the course of disease. The collaborating institutions used their own protocols to collect whole blood in K2EDTA tubes. Collaborator samples were shipped for TCRbeta analysis as frozen whole blood, isolated PBMCs, or DNA extracted from either sample type. The CDR3 goes from the cysteine to the phenylalanine over 13 residues. Just the 39-base CDR3 DNA is kept, in frame starting at base 1. The germline V gene encodes CDR1 SEHNR and CDR2 FQNEAQ (reference sequence). Trimming removed 3 bases from V and 0 bases from J, leaving 5 bases between the germline ends. TCRbeta CDR3 regions were amplified from genomic DNA by means of the immunoSEQ Assay, a bias-controlled multiplex PCR. For the original study's pipeline: Within the assay, amplification of reference gene primers was used to estimate how many nucleated cells each sample contained. To quantify the absolute abundance of each unique TCRbeta CDR3 rearrangement, sequence reads were collapsed and filtered. For each sample, productive Simpson clonality was calculated as the square root of Simpson's diversity index across productive rearrangements. In its TCRdb copy, this immuneACCESS table keeps in-frame sequences only and misses some clones. Where compared with another copy, unresolved V genes explain less than half of these, and the others have no known cause. D and trimming were read from the DNA, whereas the V and J calls and clone size are those reported in that table. This sample comprises about 200,000 clones, approximately 78% of them detected only once. Roughly 8.2% of the sample goes to the ten largest clones.

As regards this clone: The antigen it recognizes is unknown. Per-base quality was not reported, and no clone a single base away is much larger than it.

Sequences were obtained from peripheral blood. The receptor chain draws on TRBV7-9 and TRBJ1-1; a tentative D match to TRBD1 spans 5 bases. The TCR was taken from a woman of 80 years or more with COVID-19, enrolled during active disease. CDR3 loop: CASSLTVNTEAFF. The sequence in DNA is TGTGCCAGCAGCTTGACAGTGAACACTGAAGCTTTCTTT.